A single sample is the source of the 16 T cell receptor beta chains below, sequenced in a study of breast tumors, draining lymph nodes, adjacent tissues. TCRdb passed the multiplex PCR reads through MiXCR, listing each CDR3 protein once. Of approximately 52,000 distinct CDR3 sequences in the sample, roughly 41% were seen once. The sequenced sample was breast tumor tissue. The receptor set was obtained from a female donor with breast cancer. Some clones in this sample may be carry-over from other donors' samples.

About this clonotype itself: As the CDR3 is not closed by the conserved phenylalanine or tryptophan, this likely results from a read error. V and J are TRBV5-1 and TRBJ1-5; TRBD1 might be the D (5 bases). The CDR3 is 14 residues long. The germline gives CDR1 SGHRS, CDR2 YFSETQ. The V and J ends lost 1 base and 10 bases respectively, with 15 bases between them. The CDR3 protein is CASSLNDGGDPQHL. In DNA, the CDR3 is TGCGCCAGCAGCTTGAATGATGGTGGGGACCCCCAGCATCTT.

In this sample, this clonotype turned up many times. The CDR3 region is CAWSALPGGQGGTYEQYF. CDR3 DNA: TGTGCCTGGAGTGCCCTACCAGGTGGACAGGGCGGGACCTACGAGCAGTACTTC. The chain carries TRBV30 and TRBJ2-7; 8 nucleotides align to TRBD1. This CDR3 region has 18 residues. Germline V gene data show CDR1 as GTSNPN and CDR2 as SVGIG (reference sequence). Unmatched junction bases numbered 16, after V lost 1 base and J lost 2 bases.

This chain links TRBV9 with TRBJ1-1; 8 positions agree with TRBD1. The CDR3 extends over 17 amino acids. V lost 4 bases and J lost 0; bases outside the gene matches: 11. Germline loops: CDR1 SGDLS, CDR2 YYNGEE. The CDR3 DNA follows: TGTGCCAGCAGCCCCGCAGGGACAGGCCTCCTGAACACTGAAGCTTTCTTT. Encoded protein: CASSPAGTGLLNTEAFF.

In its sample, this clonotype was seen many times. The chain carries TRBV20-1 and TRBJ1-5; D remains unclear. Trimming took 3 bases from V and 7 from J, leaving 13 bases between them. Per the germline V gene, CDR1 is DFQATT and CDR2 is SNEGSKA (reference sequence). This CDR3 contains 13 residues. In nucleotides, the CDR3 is TGCAGTGCTAGTTCCAGGCCGGAACAGCCCCAGCATTTT. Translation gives CSASSRPEQPQHF.

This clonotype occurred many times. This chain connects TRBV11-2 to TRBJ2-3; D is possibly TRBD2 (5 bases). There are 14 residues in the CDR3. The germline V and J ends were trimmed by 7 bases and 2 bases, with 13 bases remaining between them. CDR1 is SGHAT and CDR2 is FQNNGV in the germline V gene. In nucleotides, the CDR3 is TGTGCCAGCACCCCCGCAGCGGTCACAGATACGCAGTATTTT. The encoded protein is CASTPAAVTDTQYF.

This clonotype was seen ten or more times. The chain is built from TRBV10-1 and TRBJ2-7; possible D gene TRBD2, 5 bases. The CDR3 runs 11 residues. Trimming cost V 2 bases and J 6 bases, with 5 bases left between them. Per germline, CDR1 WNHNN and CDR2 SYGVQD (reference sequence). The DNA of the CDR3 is TGCGCCAGCAGTGAGGAGGGCGAGCAGTACTTC. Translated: CASSEEGEQYF.

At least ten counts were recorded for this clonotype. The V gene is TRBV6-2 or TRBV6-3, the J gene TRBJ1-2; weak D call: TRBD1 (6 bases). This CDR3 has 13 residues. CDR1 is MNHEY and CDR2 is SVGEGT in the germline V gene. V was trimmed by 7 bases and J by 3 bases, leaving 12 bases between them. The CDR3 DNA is TGTGCCAGCAATAACCAGGGGTACTATGGCTACACCTTC. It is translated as CASNNQGYYGYTF.

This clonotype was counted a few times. The DNA for the CDR3 is TGTGCCAGCAGCGGAGGGGTTGAAGCTTTCTTT. Amino acids: CASSGGVEAFF. This rearrangement joins TRBV5-4 to TRBJ1-1, with D perhaps matching TRBD1 (5 bases). V was cut by 4 bases and J by 7 bases, with 8 bases left in between. The germline V gene has CDR1 SGHNT and CDR2 YYREEE (reference sequence). The CDR3 has 11 residues.

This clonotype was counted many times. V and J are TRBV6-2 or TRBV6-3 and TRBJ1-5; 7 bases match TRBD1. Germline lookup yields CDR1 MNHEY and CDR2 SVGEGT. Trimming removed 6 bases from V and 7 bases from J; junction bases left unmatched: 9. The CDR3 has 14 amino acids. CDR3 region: CASRIQGWGQPQHF. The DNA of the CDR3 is TGTGCCAGCAGAATACAGGGGTGGGGGCAGCCCCAGCATTTT.

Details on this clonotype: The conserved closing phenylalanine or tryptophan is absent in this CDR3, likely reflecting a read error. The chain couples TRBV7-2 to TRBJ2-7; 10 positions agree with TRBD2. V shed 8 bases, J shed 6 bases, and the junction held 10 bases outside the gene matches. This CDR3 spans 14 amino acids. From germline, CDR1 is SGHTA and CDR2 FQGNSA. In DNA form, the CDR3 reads TGTGCCAGCGGTCGGGGGACTAGCGAGCGCGAGCAGTACCTC. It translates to CASGRGTSEREQYL.

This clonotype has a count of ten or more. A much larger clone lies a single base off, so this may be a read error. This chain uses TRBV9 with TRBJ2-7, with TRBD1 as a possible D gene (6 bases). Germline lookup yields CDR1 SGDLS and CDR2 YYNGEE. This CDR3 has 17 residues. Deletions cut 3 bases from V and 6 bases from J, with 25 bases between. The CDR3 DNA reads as TGTGCCAGCAGCGCAGACAGGCTAGGACTCTCAGCCCCCGAGCAGTACTTC. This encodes CASSADRLGLSAPEQYF.

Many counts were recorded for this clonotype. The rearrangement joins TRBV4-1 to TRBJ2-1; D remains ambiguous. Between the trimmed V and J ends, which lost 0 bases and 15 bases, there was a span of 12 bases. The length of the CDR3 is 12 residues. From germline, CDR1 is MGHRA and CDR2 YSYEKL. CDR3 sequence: CASSQDMRLRFF. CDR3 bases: TGCGCCAGCAGCCAAGATATGAGGTTACGGTTCTTC.

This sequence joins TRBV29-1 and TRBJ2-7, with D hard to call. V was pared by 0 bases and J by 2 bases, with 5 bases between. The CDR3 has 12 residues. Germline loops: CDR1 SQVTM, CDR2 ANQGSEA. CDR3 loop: CSVEDRTYEQYF. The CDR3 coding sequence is TGCAGCGTTGAAGACAGAACCTACGAGCAGTACTTC.

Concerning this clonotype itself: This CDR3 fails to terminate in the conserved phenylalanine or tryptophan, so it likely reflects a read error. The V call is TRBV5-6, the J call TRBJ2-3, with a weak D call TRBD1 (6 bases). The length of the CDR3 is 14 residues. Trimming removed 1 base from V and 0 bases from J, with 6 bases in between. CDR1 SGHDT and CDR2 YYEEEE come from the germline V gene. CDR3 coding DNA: TGTGCCAGCAGCTTGACAGGGAGCACAGATACGCAGTATCTT. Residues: CASSLTGSTDTQYL.

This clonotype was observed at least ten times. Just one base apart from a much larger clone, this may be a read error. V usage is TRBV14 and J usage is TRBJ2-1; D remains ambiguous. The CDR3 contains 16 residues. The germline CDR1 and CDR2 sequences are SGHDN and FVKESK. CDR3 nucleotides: TGTGCCAGCAGCCAAGATTGGGCAGACATCTACAATGGGCAGTTCTTC. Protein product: CASSQDWADIYNGQFF.

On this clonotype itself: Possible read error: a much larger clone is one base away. The CDR3 is CASSLGGYKLGYTF. The CDR3 DNA follows: TGTGCCAGCAGCTTGGGCGGCTATAAGCTAGGCTACACCTTC. This chain uses TRBV11-2 with TRBJ1-2; D is undetermined. Germline V lookup: CDR1 SGHAT, CDR2 FQNNGV. The germline V and J ends were trimmed by 3 bases and 8 bases, with 16 bases remaining between them. The CDR3 loop spans 14 amino acids.